Listed below are T cell receptor beta chains from one sample, sequenced in a study of breast tumors, draining lymph nodes, adjacent tissues. TCRdb processed the multiplex PCR reads anew with MiXCR; each CDR3 protein has one entry. The sample records under 250,000 distinct CDR3 sequences, about 34% being singletons. Specimen: axillary lymph node tissue. The receptor source for this set is a female donor with breast cancer. Some clones in this sample may be carry-over from other donors' samples. The CDR3 runs from the conserved cysteine through the conserved F or W. The order of the fields is D gene, V gene, clone size, J gene, CDR3 protein, CDR3 DNA. The D gene is left open where the match is weak. Clone size is not always given. Where it is, it says once, few, many or a class for expanded clones.

D gene: -
V gene: TRBV7-9
clone size: many
J gene: TRBJ1-2
CDR3 protein: CASSSRRNNDYGYPF
CDR3 DNA: TGTGCCAGCAGCTCGCGACGGAATAATGACTATGGCTACCCCTTC

D gene: TRBD2
V gene: TRBV20-1
clone size: many
J gene: TRBJ2-3
CDR3 protein: CSASSGSTTDTQYF
CDR3 DNA: TGCAGTGCTAGTAGCGGGTCCACGACAGATACGCAGTATTTT

D gene: TRBD1
V gene: TRBV9
clone size: many
J gene: TRBJ1-5
CDR3 protein: CASSPGQGQPQHF
CDR3 DNA: TGTGCCAGCAGCCCGGGACAGGGGCAGCCCCAGCATTTT

D gene: -
V gene: TRBV20-1
clone size: many
J gene: TRBJ2-4
CDR3 protein: CSARLAVAKNIQYF
CDR3 DNA: TGCAGTGCTAGGTTGGCGGTAGCCAAAAACATTCAGTACTTC

D gene: -
V gene: TRBV6-1
clone size: -
J gene: TRBJ2-3
CDR3 protein: CASSAQGLQTYGTDTQYF
CDR3 DNA: TGTGCCAGCAGTGCTCAGGGTCTGCAGACATATGGCACAGATACGCAGTATTTT

D gene: -
V gene: TRBV2
clone size: -
J gene: TRBJ1-2
CDR3 protein: CASSAGALSSGAGYTF
CDR3 DNA: TGTGCCAGCAGTGCCGGGGCTCTGTCTTCTGGGGCTGGGTACACCTTC

D gene: -
V gene: TRBV7-9
clone size: many
J gene: TRBJ2-3
CDR3 protein: CASSLASRTDTQYF
CDR3 DNA: TGTGCCAGCAGCTTAGCATCTCGGACAGATACGCAGTATTTT

D gene: TRBD2
V gene: TRBV20-1
clone size: -
J gene: TRBJ2-1
CDR3 protein: CSARVGTSMQNEQFF
CDR3 DNA: TGCAGTGCTAGAGTCGGGACTAGTATGCAAAATGAGCAGTTCTTC

D gene: TRBD2
V gene: TRBV14
clone size: many
J gene: TRBJ2-4
CDR3 protein: CASSPRLAGVQYF
CDR3 DNA: TGTGCCAGCAGCCCCCGACTAGCGGGAGTTCAGTACTTC

D gene: -
V gene: TRBV12-3/TRBV12-4
clone size: -
J gene: TRBJ2-2
CDR3 protein: CASSLDLVGSTNTGELFF
CDR3 DNA: TGTGCCAGCAGCCTAGATCTGGTCGGGAGTACGAACACCGGGGAGCTGTTTTTT

D gene: -
V gene: TRBV7-8
clone size: -
J gene: TRBJ2-7
CDR3 protein: CASNRAAAYEQYF
CDR3 DNA: TGTGCCAGCAACAGGGCTGCAGCCTACGAGCAGTACTTC

D gene: -
V gene: TRBV12-3/TRBV12-4
clone size: many
J gene: TRBJ2-5
CDR3 protein: CASSFRGSGRQETQYF
CDR3 DNA: TGTGCCAGCAGCTTCCGGGGGAGCGGGCGCCAAGAGACCCAGTACTTC

D gene: -
V gene: TRBV12-3/TRBV12-4
clone size: many
J gene: TRBJ1-3
CDR3 protein: CASSPIQLTGNTIYF
CDR3 DNA: TGTGCCAGCAGTCCCATTCAGTTAACTGGAAACACCATATATTTT

D gene: TRBD1
V gene: TRBV2
clone size: many
J gene: TRBJ2-7
CDR3 protein: CASSEVYRGPYEQYF
CDR3 DNA: TGTGCCAGCAGTGAGGTCTACAGGGGCCCCTACGAGCAGTACTTC

D gene: -
V gene: TRBV7-3
clone size: many
J gene: TRBJ2-3
CDR3 protein: CASSLGGRGGTQYF
CDR3 DNA: TGTGCCAGCAGCTTAGGCGGGCGAGGAGGTACGCAGTATTTT

D gene: TRBD2
V gene: TRBV5-4
clone size: -
J gene: TRBJ2-5
CDR3 protein: CASSVGTTGAETQYF
CDR3 DNA: TGTGCCAGCAGCGTCGGGACTACCGGGGCAGAGACCCAGTACTTC